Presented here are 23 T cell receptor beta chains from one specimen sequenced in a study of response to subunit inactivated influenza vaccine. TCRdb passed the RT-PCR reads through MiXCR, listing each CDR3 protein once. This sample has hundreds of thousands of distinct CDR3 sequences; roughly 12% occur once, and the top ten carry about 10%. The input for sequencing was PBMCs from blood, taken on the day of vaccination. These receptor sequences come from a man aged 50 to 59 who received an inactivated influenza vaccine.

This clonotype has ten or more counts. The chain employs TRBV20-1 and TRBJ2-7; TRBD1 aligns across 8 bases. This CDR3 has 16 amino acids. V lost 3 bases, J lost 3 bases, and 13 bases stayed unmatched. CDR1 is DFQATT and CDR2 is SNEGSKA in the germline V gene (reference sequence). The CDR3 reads CSARPLRTGSIYEQYF. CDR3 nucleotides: TGCAGTGCTAGGCCCCTCCGGACAGGGTCCATCTACGAGCAGTACTTC.

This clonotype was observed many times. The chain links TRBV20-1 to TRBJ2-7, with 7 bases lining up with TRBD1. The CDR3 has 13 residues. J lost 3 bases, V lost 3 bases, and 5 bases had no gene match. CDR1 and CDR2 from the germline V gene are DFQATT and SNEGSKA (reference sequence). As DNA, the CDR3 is TGCAGTGCTAGTAGCCGGGACAGCTACGAGCAGTACTTC. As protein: CSASSRDSYEQYF.

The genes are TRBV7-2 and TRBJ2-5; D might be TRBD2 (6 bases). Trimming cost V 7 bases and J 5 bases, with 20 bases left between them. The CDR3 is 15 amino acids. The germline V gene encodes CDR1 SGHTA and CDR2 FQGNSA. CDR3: CASTGLWGVWETQYF. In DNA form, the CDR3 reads TGTGCCAGCACGGGACTCTGGGGGGTTTGGGAGACCCAGTACTTC.

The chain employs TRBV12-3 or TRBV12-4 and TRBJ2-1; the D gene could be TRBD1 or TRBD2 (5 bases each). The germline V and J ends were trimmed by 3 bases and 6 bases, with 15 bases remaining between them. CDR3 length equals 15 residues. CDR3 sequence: CASSLYPGRANEQFF. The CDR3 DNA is TGTGCCAGCAGTTTGTACCCAGGGCGGGCCAATGAGCAGTTCTTC.

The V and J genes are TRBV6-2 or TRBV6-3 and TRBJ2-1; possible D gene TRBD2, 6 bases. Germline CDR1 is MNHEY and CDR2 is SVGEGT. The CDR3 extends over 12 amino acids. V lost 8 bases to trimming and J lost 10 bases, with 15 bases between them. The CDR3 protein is CASRSTGVEQFF. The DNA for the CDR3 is TGTGCCAGCCGGTCGACGGGGGTCGAGCAGTTCTTC.

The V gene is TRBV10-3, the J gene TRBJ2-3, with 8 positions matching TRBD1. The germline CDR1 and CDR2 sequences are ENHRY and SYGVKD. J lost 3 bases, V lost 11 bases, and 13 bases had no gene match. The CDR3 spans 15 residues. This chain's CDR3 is CAVKQGVLFTDTQYF. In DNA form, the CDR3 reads TGTGCCGTGAAACAGGGGGTACTTTTTACAGATACGCAGTATTTT.

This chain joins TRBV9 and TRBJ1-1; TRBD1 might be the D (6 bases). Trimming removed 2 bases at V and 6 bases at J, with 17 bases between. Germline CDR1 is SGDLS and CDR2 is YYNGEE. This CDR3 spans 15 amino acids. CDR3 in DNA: TGTGCCAGCAGCGTCTCCGGGGGGACACCCGCTGAAGCTTTCTTT. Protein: CASSVSGGTPAEAFF.

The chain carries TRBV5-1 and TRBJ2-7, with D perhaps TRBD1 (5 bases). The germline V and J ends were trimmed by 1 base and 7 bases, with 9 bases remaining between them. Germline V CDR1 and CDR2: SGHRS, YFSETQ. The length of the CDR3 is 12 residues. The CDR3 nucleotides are TGCGCCAGCAGCTTGCAGGGCCAAGAGCAGTACTTC. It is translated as CASSLQGQEQYF.

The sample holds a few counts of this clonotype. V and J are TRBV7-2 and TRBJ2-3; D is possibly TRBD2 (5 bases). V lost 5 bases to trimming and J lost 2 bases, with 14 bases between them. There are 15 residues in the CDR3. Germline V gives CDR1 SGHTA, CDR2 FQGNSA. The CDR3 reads CASSRGSWYTDTQYF. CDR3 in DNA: TGTGCCAGCAGCCGAGGGTCCTGGTACACAGATACGCAGTATTTT. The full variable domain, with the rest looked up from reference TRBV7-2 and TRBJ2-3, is GAGVSQSPSNKVTEKGKDVELRCDPISGHTALYWYRQSLGQGLEFLIYFQGNSAPDKSGLPSDRFSAERTGGSVSTLTIQRTQQEDSAVYLCASSRGSWYTDTQYFGPGTRLTVL.

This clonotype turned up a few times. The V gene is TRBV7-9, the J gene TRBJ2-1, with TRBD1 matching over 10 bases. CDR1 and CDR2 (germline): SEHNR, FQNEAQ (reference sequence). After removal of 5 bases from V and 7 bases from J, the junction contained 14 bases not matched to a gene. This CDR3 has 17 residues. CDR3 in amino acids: CASSPTAGTGVINEQFF. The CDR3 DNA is TGTGCCAGCAGCCCCACAGCAGGGACAGGGGTAATAAATGAGCAGTTCTTC.

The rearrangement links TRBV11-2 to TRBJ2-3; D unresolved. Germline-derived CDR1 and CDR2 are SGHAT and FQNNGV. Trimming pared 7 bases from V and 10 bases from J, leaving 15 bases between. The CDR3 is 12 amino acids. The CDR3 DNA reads TGTGCCAGCAAACAAAGCCTAGGTTCGCAGTATTTT. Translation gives CASKQSLGSQYF.

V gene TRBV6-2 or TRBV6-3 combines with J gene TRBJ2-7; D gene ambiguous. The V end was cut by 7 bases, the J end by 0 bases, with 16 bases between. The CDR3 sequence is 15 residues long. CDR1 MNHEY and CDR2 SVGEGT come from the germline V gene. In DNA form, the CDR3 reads TGTGCCAGCACCGGAAACTCGCCAACCTCCTACGAGCAGTACTTC. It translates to CASTGNSPTSYEQYF.

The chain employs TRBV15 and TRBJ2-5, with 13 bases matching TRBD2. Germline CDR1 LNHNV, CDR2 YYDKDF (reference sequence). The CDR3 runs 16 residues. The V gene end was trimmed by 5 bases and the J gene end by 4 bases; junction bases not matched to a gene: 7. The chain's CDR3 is CATSWTSGSYRETQYF. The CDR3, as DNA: TGTGCCACCAGCTGGACTAGCGGGAGTTATAGAGAGACCCAGTACTTC.

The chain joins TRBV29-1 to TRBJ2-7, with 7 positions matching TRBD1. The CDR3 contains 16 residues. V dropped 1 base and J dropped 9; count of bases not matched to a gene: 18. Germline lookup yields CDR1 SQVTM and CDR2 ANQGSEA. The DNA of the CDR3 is TGCAGCGTTGAAGCCCACGACGGGACAGACCTCGGTGGGCAGTACTTC. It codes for CSVEAHDGTDLGGQYF.

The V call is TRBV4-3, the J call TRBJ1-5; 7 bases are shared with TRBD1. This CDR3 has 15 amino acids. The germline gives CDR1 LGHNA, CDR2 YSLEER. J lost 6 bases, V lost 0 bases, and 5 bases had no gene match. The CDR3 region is CASSQDTGVGQPQHF. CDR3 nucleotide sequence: TGCGCCAGCAGCCAAGATACAGGGGTTGGTCAGCCCCAGCATTTT.

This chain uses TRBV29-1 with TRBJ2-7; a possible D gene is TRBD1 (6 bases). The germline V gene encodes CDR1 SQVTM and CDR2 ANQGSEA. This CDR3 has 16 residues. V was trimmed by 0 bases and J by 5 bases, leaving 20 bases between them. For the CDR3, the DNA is TGCAGCGTTGAAGATCTGGGGGCAGCTGAAAGGAACGAGCAGTACTTC. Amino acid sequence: CSVEDLGAAERNEQYF.

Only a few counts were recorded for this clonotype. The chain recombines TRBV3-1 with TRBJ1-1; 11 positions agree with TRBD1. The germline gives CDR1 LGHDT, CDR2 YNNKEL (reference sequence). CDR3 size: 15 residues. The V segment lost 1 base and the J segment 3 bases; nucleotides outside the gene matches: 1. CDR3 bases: TGTGCCAGCAGCCAAGGGGGACAGGGGGACACTGAAGCTTTCTTT. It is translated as CASSQGGQGDTEAFF.

DNA for the CDR3: TGTGCCAGCAGCTCCCTAGGCACCTCCTACGAGCAGTACTTC. Its protein product is CASSSLGTSYEQYF. The V call is TRBV7-9, the J call TRBJ2-7, with D unclear. CDR3 size: 14 residues. V lost 4 bases and J lost 0, with 10 bases in between. Germline lookup yields CDR1 SEHNR and CDR2 FQNEAQ (reference sequence).

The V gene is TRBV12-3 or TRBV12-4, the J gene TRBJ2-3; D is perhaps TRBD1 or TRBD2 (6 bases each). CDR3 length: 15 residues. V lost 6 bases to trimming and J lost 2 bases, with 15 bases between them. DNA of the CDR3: TGTGCCAGCAGGGCTAGAGGGGGGTCCACAGATACGCAGTATTTT. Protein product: CASRARGGSTDTQYF.

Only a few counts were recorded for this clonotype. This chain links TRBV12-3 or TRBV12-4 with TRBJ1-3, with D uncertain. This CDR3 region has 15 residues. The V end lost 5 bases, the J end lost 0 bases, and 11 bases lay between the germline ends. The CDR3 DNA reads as TGTGCCAGCAGTCCCGCGCGGAGCTCTGGAAACACCATATATTTT. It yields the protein CASSPARSSGNTIYF.

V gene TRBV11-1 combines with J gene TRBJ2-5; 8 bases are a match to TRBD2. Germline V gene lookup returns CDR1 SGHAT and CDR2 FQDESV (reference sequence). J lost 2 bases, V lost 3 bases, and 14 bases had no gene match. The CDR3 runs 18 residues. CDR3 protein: CASSFRRGGPRTQETQYF. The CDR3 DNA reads TGTGCCAGCAGCTTCCGGCGCGGGGGGCCGAGAACTCAAGAGACCCAGTACTTC.

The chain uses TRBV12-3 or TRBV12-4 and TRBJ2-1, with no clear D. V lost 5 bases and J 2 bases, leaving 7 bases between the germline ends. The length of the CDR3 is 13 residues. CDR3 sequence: CASSPEAYNEQFF. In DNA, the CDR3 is TGTGCCAGCAGTCCAGAGGCCTACAATGAGCAGTTCTTC.

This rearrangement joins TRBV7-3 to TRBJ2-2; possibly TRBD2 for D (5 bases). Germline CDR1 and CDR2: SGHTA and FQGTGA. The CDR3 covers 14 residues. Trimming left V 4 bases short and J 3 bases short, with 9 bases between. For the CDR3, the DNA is TGTGCCAGCAGCTCAAGGGAGTACACCGGGGAGCTGTTTTTT. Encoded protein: CASSSREYTGELFF.